The 5 T cell receptor beta chains below were found in one sample sequenced in a study of T cell changes during pregnancy in multiple sclerosis. Only in-frame clones appear in the TCRdb table, and some are missing; sequencing was by immunoSEQ multiplex PCR. In the table there are 40,000 or so clones, roughly 91% of which are singletons. The sample consisted of CD8+ T cells from peripheral blood mononuclear cells, taken in the third trimester of pregnancy. Receptors were obtained from a female donor with multiple sclerosis, enrolled in a pregnancy study.

V usage is TRBV6-5 and J usage is TRBJ1-5; 8 bases fit TRBD1. This CDR3 is built from 13 residues. J gave up 5 bases and V 6 bases, and 3 bases lay outside the gene matches. Germline V gene lookup returns CDR1 MNHEY and CDR2 SVGAGI. For the CDR3, the DNA is TGTGCCAGCAGGCAGGGGGCGGATCAGCCCCAGCATTTT. It translates to CASRQGADQPQHF.

The CDR3 nucleotides are TGTGCCTGGGATGCAGGGGGCGGCGAGCAGTACTTC. It specifies CAWDAGGGEQYF. J is TRBJ2-7 and V is TRBV30, with 8 bases identical to TRBD1. Germline loops: CDR1 GTSNPN, CDR2 SVGIG (reference sequence). With V trimmed by 5 bases and J by 6 bases, 6 bases remained unmatched. The CDR3 is 12 residues long.

This chain links TRBV5-1 with TRBJ2-5, with 11 bases matching TRBD1. The germline V gene encodes CDR1 SGHRS and CDR2 YFSETQ. The ends lost 4 bases at V and 5 bases at J; junction bases unmatched: 16. This CDR3 spans 18 amino acids. CDR3: CASSPNLWGTGGSETQYF. The CDR3 bases are TGCGCCAGCAGCCCCAACCTTTGGGGGACAGGGGGAAGTGAGACCCAGTACTTC.

This chain joins TRBV5-4 and TRBJ1-1; TRBD1 agrees at 8 bases. Losses at the gene ends were 3 bases for V and 6 bases for J; bases not matched to a gene: 7. This CDR3 has 14 amino acids. Germline V gene sequence: CDR1 SGHNT, CDR2 YYREEE (reference sequence). As DNA, the CDR3 is TGTGCCAGCAGCTCGAGGACAGGGAGGGCTGAAGCTTTCTTT. Protein sequence: CASSSRTGRAEAFF.

V and J are TRBV7-5 and TRBJ2-7; TRBD2, the table's D call, lacks a check against the DNA. TRBV7-5 is a pseudogene locus. The CDR3 contains 13 residues. As DNA, the CDR3 is TGTGCCAGAGCGGCGGGGGCCCCCTACGAGCAGTACTTC. This encodes CARAAGAPYEQYF.